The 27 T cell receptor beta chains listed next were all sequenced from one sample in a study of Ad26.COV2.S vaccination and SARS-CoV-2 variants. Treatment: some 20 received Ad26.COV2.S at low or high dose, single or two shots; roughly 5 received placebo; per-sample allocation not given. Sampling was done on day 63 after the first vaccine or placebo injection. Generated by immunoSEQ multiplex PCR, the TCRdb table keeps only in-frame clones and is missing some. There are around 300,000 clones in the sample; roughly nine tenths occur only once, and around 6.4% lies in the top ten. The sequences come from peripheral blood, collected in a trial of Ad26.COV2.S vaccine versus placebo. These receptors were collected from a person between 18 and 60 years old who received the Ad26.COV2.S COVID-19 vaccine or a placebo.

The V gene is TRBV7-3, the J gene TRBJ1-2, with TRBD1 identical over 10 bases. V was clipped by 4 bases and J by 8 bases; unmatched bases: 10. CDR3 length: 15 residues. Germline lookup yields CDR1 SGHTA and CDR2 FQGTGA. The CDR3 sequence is CASSSIDRGHGGYTF. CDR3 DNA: TGTGCCAGCAGCTCAATAGACAGGGGGCACGGCGGCTACACCTTC.

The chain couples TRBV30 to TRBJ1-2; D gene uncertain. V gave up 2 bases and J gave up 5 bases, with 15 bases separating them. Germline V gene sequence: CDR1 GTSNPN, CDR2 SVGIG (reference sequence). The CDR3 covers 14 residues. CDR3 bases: TGTGCCTGGAGTACTACCCAGGTAACATATGGCTACACCTTC. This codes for CAWSTTQVTYGYTF. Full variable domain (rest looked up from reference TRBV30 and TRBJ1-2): SQTIHQWPATLVQPVGSPLSLECTVEGTSNPNLYWYRQAAGRGLQLLFYSVGIGQISSEVPQNLSASRPQDRQFILSSKKLLLSDSGFYLCAWSTTQVTYGYTFGSGTRLTVV.

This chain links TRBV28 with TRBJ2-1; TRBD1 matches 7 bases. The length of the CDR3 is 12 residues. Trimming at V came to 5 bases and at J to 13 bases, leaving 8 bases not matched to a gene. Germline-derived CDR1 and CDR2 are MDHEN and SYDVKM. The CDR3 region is CASSPPDRAQFF. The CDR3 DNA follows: TGTGCCAGCAGTCCCCCCGACAGGGCCCAGTTCTTC. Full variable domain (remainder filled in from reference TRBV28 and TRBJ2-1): DVKVTQSSRYLVKRTGEKVFLECVQDMDHENMFWYRQDPGLGLRLIYFSYDVKMKEKGDIPEGYSVSREKKERFSLILESASTNQTSMYLCASSPPDRAQFFGPGTRLTVL.

CDR3 residues: CAWSKGQGIGTEAFF. In DNA form, the CDR3 reads TGTGCCTGGAGTAAGGGACAGGGGATAGGAACTGAAGCTTTCTTT. This chain connects TRBV30 to TRBJ1-1, with 10 bases identical to TRBD1. This CDR3 is built from 15 residues. The ends lost 2 bases at V and 5 bases at J; junction bases unmatched: 8. Per the germline V gene, CDR1 is GTSNPN and CDR2 is SVGIG (reference sequence).

The CDR3 DNA sequence: TGTGCCAGCAGACCCAGGGGCTCCTCTGGGGCCAACGTCCTGACTTTC. Its translation: CASRPRGSSGANVLTF. The chain carries TRBV7-6 and TRBJ2-6, with D tentatively TRBD1 (6 bases). Germline CDR1 is SGHVS and CDR2 is FNYEAQ. CDR3 length: 16 residues. The ends were cut back, 6 bases at V and 0 bases at J, with 12 bases in the middle.

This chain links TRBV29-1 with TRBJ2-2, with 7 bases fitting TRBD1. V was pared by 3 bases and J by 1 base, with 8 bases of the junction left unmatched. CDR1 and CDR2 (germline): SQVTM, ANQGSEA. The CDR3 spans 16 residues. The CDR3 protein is CSVDSGTEMNTGELFF. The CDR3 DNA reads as TGCAGCGTTGATTCCGGGACAGAGATGAACACCGGGGAGCTGTTTTTT.

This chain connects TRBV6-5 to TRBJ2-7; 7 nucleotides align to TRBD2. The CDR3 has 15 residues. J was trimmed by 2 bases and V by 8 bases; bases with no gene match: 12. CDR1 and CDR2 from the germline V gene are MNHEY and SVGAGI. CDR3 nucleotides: TGTGCCAGCCGGCTAGCGGCTCGCGGAACCTACGAGCAGTACTTC. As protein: CASRLAARGTYEQYF.

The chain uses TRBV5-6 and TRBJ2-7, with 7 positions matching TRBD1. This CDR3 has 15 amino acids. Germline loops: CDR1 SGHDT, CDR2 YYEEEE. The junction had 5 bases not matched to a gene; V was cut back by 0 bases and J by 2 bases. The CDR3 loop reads CASSLAPGQTYEQYF. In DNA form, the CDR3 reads TGTGCCAGCAGCTTGGCACCGGGACAGACCTACGAGCAGTACTTC.

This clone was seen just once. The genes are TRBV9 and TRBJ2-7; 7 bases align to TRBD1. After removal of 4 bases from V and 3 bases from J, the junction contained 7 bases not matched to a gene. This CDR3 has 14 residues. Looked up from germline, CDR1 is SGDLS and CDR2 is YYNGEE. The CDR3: CASSPKTGLYEQYF. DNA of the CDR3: TGTGCCAGCAGCCCAAAGACAGGGCTCTACGAGCAGTACTTC.

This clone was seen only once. CDR3 loop: CASSHPGQGFNEQFF. CDR3 nucleotides: TGTGCCAGCAGCCACCCGGGACAGGGGTTCAATGAGCAGTTCTTC. The rearrangement uses TRBV3-1 (or the pseudogene TRBV3-2) and TRBJ2-1; 10 bases align to TRBD1. The CDR3 runs to 15 residues. Germline CDR1 and CDR2: LGHDT and YNNKEL (reference sequence). The V gene end was trimmed by 3 bases and the J gene end by 6 bases; junction bases not matched to a gene: 5.

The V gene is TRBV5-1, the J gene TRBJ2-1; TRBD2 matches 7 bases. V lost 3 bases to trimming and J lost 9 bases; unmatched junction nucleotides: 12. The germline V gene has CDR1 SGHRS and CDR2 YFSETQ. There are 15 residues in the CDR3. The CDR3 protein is CASSSLPSWEGEQFF. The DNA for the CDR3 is TGCGCCAGCAGCTCGCTTCCTTCTTGGGAGGGTGAGCAGTTCTTC.

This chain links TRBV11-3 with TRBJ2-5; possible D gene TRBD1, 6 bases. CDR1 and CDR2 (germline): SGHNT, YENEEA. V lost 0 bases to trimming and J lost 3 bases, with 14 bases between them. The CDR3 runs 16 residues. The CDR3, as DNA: TGTGCCAGCAGCTTAGATTTGATAGGGGGTAAAGAGACCCAGTACTTC. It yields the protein CASSLDLIGGKETQYF.

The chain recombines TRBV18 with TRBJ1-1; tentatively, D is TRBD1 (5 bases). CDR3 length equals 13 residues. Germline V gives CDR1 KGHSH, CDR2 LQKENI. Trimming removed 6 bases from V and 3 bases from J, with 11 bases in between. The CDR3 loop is CASSLGRDTEAFF. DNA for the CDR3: TGTGCCAGCTCGCTGGGACGGGACACTGAAGCTTTCTTT.

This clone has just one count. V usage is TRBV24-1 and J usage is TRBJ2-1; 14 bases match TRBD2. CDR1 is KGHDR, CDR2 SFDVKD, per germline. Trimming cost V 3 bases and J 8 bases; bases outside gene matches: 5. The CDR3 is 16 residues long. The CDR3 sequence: CATSDRTSGGLDEQFF. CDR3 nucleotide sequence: TGTGCCACCAGTGATCGGACTAGCGGGGGGTTGGATGAGCAGTTCTTC.

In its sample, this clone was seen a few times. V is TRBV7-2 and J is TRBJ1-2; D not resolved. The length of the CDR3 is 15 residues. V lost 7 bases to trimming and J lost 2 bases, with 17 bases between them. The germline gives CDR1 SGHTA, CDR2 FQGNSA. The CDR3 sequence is CASTDRLTANYGYTF. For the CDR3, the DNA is TGTGCCAGCACCGATAGGCTCACGGCGAACTATGGCTACACCTTC.

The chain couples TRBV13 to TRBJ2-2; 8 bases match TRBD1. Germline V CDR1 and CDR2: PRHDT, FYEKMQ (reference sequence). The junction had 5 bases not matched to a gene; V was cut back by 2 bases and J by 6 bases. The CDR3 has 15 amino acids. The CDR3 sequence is CASSLRQGKPGELFF. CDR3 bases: TGTGCCAGCAGCTTACGACAGGGGAAACCCGGGGAGCTGTTTTTT.

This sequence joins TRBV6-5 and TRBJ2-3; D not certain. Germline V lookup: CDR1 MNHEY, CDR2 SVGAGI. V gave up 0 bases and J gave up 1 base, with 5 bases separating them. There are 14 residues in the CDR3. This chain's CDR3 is CASSYSLGTDTQYF. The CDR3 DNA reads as TGTGCCAGCAGTTACTCCCTGGGCACAGATACGCAGTATTTT.

The CDR3: CSVLEGLAGHKLSTDTQYF. The CDR3 DNA reads as TGCAGCGTTCTGGAGGGACTAGCGGGACACAAACTCAGCACAGATACGCAGTATTTT. This chain joins TRBV29-1 and TRBJ2-3, with 13 bases aligning to TRBD2. The CDR3 consists of 19 residues. The junction had 14 bases not matched to a gene; V was cut back by 5 bases and J by 0 bases. Germline CDR1 reads SQVTM; CDR2 reads ANQGSEA.

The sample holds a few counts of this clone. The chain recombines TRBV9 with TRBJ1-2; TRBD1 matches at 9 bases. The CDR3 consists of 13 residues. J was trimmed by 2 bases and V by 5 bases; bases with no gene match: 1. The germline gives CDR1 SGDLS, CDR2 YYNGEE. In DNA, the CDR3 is TGTGCCAGCAGGGGGACAGGGAACTATGGCTACACCTTC. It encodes CASRGTGNYGYTF.

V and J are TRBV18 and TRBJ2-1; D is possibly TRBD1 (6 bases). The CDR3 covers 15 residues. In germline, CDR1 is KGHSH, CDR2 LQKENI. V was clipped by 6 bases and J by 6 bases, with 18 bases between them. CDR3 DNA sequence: TGTGCCAGCTCGTATACAGGGACCACTACCAATGAGCAGTTCTTC. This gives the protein CASSYTGTTTNEQFF. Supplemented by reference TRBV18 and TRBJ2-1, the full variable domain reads NAGVMQNPRHLVRRRGQEARLRCSPMKGHSHVYWYRQLPEEGLKFMVYLQKENIIDESGMPKERFSAEFPKEGPSILRIQQVVRGDSAAYFCASSYTGTTTNEQFFGPGTRLTVL.

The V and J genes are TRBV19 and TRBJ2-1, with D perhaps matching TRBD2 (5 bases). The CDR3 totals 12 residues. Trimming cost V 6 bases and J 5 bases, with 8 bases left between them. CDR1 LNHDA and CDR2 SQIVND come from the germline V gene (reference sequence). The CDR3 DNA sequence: TGTGCCAGTAGCCGACTAAACAATGAGCAGTTCTTC. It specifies CASSRLNNEQFF.

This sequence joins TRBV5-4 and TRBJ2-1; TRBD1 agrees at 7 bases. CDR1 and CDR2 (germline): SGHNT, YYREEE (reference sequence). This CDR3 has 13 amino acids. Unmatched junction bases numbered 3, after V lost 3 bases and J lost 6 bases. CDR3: CASSYTGVNEQFF. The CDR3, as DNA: TGTGCCAGCAGCTATACAGGGGTCAATGAGCAGTTCTTC.

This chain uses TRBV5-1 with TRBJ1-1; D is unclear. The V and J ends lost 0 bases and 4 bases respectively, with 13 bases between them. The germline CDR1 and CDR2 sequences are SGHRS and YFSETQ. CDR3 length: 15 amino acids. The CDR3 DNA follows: TGCGCCAGCAGCTTGGAGGGCGATTGGGGCACTGAAGCTTTCTTT. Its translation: CASSLEGDWGTEAFF.

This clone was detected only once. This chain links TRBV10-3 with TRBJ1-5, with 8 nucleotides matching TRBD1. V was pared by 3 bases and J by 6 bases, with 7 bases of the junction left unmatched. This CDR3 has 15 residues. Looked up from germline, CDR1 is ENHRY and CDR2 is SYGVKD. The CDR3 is CAISERTGQVQPQHF. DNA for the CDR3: TGTGCCATCAGTGAACGGACAGGGCAGGTTCAGCCCCAGCATTTT.

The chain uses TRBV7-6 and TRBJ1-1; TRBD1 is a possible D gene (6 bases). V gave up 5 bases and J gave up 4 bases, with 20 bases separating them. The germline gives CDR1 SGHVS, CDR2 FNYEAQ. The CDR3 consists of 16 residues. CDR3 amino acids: CASSPETGTLGTEAFF. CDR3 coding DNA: TGTGCCAGCAGCCCTGAGACAGGTACATTGGGCACTGAAGCTTTCTTT.

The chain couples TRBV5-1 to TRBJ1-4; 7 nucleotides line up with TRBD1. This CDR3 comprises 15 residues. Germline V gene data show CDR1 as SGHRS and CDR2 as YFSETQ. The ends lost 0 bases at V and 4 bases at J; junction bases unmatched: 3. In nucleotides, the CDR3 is TGCGCCAGCAGCTTGGCCGGACAGGTTAATGAAAAACTGTTTTTT. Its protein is CASSLAGQVNEKLFF.

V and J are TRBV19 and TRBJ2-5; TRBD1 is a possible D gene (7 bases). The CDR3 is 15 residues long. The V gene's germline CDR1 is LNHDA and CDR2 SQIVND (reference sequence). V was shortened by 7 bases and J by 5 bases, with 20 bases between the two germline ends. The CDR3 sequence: CASTPPGGQGETQYF. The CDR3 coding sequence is TGTGCCAGTACCCCTCCAGGGGGGCAGGGGGAGACCCAGTACTTC.